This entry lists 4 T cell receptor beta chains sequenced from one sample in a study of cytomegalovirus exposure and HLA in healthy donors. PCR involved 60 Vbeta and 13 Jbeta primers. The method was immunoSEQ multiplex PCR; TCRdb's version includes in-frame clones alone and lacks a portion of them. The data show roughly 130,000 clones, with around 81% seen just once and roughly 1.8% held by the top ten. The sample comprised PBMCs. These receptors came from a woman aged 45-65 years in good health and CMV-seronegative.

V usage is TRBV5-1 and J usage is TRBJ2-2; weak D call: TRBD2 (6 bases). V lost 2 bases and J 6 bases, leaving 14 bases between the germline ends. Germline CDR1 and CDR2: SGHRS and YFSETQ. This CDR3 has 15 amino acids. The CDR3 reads CASSLKGTGAGELFF. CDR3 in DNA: TGCGCCAGCAGCTTAAAGGGAACGGGAGCCGGGGAGCTGTTTTTT.

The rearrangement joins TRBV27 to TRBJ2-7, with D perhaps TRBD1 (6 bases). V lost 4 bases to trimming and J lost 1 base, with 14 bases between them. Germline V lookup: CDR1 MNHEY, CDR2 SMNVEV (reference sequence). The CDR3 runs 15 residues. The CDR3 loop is CASSSPRTASYEQYF. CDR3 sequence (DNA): TGTGCCAGCAGTTCCCCAAGGACAGCGTCCTACGAGCAGTACTTC.

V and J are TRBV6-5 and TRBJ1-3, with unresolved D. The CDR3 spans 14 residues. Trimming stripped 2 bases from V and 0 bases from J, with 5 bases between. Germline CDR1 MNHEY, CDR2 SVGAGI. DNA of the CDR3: TGTGCCAGCAGTTACAGGAGCTCTGGAAACACCATATATTTT. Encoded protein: CASSYRSSGNTIYF.

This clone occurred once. For the CDR3, the DNA is TGTGCCAGCAGTGTTAGCTGGGGACAATCCGAAAAACTGTTTTTT. It translates to CASSVSWGQSEKLFF. V usage is TRBV6-1 and J usage is TRBJ1-4; maybe TRBD1 (6 bases). The CDR3 covers 15 residues. Germline CDR1 is MNHNS and CDR2 is SASEGT. The V end was cut by 4 bases, the J end by 8 bases, with 17 bases between.